In this sample, the clone carrying this T cell receptor beta chain turned up once. The antigen is not known. V was pared by 5 bases and J by 0 bases, with 17 bases between. The CDR3 loop spans 17 amino acids. Germline-derived CDR1 and CDR2 are MDHEN and SYDVKM. These data come from a study of Ad26.COV2.S vaccination and SARS-CoV-2 variants. The treatment denotes: some 19 received Ad26.COV2.S at low or high dose, single or two shots; about 5 received placebo; per-sample allocation not given. Collection of samples fell on day 63 after the first vaccine or placebo injection. Study-level findings and limits: Vaccine and placebo recipients had similar non-spike TCR breadth.

The repertoire was sequenced with immunoSEQ multiplex PCR; TCRdb's copy has only in-frame clones and lacks some. Among hundreds of thousands of clones listed, more than 80% were seen once. The source of this sequence is a person between 18 and 65 years old who received the Ad26.COV2.S COVID-19 vaccine or a placebo. V is TRBV28 and J is TRBJ1-5; D is uncertain. This specimen consisted of peripheral blood, obtained in a trial of Ad26.COV2.S vaccine versus placebo. CDR3 nucleotides: TGTGCCAGCAGTACTCCCTCTTCTGGGTATAGCAATCAGCCCCAGCATTTT. This encodes CASSTPSSGYSNQPQHF.